These T cell receptor beta chains were read from a single sample in a study of glioma-infiltrating T cells after dendritic cell vaccination. The table came from immunoSEQ multiplex PCR; TCRdb's copy has only in-frame clones and leaves some out. The repertoire holds approximately 93,000 clones, with roughly 85% as singletons. Sequenced here: blood, sampled after dendritic cell vaccination. The source of these receptors is a human donor with glioblastoma. Each CDR3 is given with its conserved first and last residue. Each record gives: V gene, clone size, J gene, D gene, CDR3 DNA, CDR3 protein. A D gene is named only where the DNA matches it firmly. Where a row states a size, it is once, few, many or the class of an expanded clone; other rows omit it.

v_gene: TRBV7-6
abundance: -
j_gene: TRBJ1-3
d_gene: -
CDR3nt: TGTGCCAGCAGCCCGGACAACTCTGGAAACACCATATATTTT
CDR3aa: CASSPDNSGNTIYF

v_gene: TRBV19
abundance: -
j_gene: TRBJ2-1
d_gene: TRBD1
CDR3nt: TGTGCCAGTAGTACCGACAGGGGGCCTCACAATGAGCAGTTCTTC
CDR3aa: CASSTDRGPHNEQFF

v_gene: TRBV30
abundance: -
j_gene: TRBJ2-5
d_gene: -
CDR3nt: TGTGCCTGGAGTCCCGGGACACCGAATCAAGAGACCCAGTACTTC
CDR3aa: CAWSPGTPNQETQYF

v_gene: TRBV27
abundance: -
j_gene: TRBJ2-3
d_gene: TRBD1
CDR3nt: TGTGCCAGCAGTTACCAGGGGGCGGACAGAGATACGCAGTATTTT
CDR3aa: CASSYQGADRDTQYF

v_gene: TRBV7-2
abundance: -
j_gene: TRBJ2-7
d_gene: TRBD2
CDR3nt: TGTGCCAGCAGCACCACAGGGTGGGCTAGCGGGGGGGACCTATACGAGCAGTACTTC
CDR3aa: CASSTTGWASGGDLYEQYF

v_gene: TRBV20-1
abundance: -
j_gene: TRBJ2-7
d_gene: -
CDR3nt: TGCAGTGCTAGGGGGAGCTACGAGCAGTACTTC
CDR3aa: CSARGSYEQYF

v_gene: TRBV7-2
abundance: -
j_gene: TRBJ2-3
d_gene: TRBD2
CDR3nt: TGTGCCAGCAGTTGGGCGGGGGGGAGCTTCGATACGCAGTATTTT
CDR3aa: CASSWAGGSFDTQYF

v_gene: TRBV5-1
abundance: few
j_gene: TRBJ2-2
d_gene: -
CDR3nt: TGCGCCAGCAGCCCCTTTGCGCGGGCCGGGGACACCGGGGAGCTGTTTTTT
CDR3aa: CASSPFARAGDTGELFF

v_gene: TRBV7-9
abundance: -
j_gene: TRBJ1-5
d_gene: -
CDR3nt: TGTGCCAGCAGCTTAGGGGACAATAGCAATCAGCCCCAGCATTTT
CDR3aa: CASSLGDNSNQPQHF

v_gene: TRBV5-1
abundance: -
j_gene: TRBJ2-1
d_gene: TRBD2
CDR3nt: TGCGCCAGCAGCTTTAGCGGGGGGGCCAATGAGCAGTTCTTC
CDR3aa: CASSFSGGANEQFF

v_gene: TRBV6-6
abundance: -
j_gene: TRBJ1-4
d_gene: TRBD1
CDR3nt: TGTGCCAGCAGTACCCGGACAGGGGCGAGAATTTTT
CDR3aa: CASSTRTGARIF

v_gene: TRBV6-6
abundance: -
j_gene: TRBJ2-1
d_gene: TRBD2
CDR3nt: TGTGCCAGCTCCGTGACCGGGACTAGCGGCAATGAGCAGTTCTTC
CDR3aa: CASSVTGTSGNEQFF

v_gene: TRBV5-1
abundance: -
j_gene: TRBJ2-2
d_gene: TRBD2
CDR3nt: TGCGCCAGCAGCCCCCGGGGGGACCCAAAAGCCGGGGAGCTGTTTTTT
CDR3aa: CASSPRGDPKAGELFF

v_gene: TRBV6-5
abundance: -
j_gene: TRBJ2-7
d_gene: TRBD1
CDR3nt: TGTGCCAGCAGTTCCCCGGGACAGCTCTCCTCCTACGAGCAGTACTTC
CDR3aa: CASSSPGQLSSYEQYF

v_gene: TRBV6-1
abundance: -
j_gene: TRBJ2-7
d_gene: TRBD2
CDR3nt: TGTGCCAGCAGTGTTAGCGGGAGAGTGCCCGAGCAGTACTTC
CDR3aa: CASSVSGRVPEQYF

v_gene: TRBV11-2
abundance: -
j_gene: TRBJ2-7
d_gene: -
CDR3nt: TGTGCCAGCAGCCTCCCTCGACTCCTATCCTCCTACGAGCAGTACTTC
CDR3aa: CASSLPRLLSSYEQYF

v_gene: TRBV18
abundance: -
j_gene: TRBJ2-7
d_gene: TRBD2
CDR3nt: TGTGCCAGCTCACCCTCCGGGACTAGCGGCTACGAGCAGTACTTC
CDR3aa: CASSPSGTSGYEQYF

v_gene: TRBV9
abundance: -
j_gene: TRBJ2-3
d_gene: TRBD1
CDR3nt: TGTGCCAGCAGCGTAGGAGGACAGGGGTTTATTGATACGCAGTATTTT
CDR3aa: CASSVGGQGFIDTQYF

v_gene: TRBV7-2
abundance: -
j_gene: TRBJ2-1
d_gene: -
CDR3nt: TGTGCCAGCAGCTTAGTTAAATTCGATGAGCAGTTCTTC
CDR3aa: CASSLVKFDEQFF

v_gene: TRBV12-5
abundance: few
j_gene: TRBJ1-1
d_gene: TRBD1
CDR3nt: TGTGCTAGTGGGGGTGACAGGGGGCGAAGCACTGAAGCTTTCTTT
CDR3aa: CASGGDRGRSTEAFF

v_gene: TRBV9
abundance: -
j_gene: TRBJ2-3
d_gene: TRBD2
CDR3nt: TGTGCCAGCAGCCCCTTTGGCGGGGGATCCACAGATACGCAGTATTTT
CDR3aa: CASSPFGGGSTDTQYF

v_gene: TRBV27
abundance: once
j_gene: TRBJ2-5
d_gene: TRBD1
CDR3nt: TGTGCCAGCAGTCCTTGGGACAGCCAAGAGACCCAGTACTTC
CDR3aa: CASSPWDSQETQYF

v_gene: TRBV28
abundance: -
j_gene: TRBJ1-2
d_gene: TRBD1
CDR3nt: TGTGCCAGCAGTTTAGTCTCGCAGGGGGCATACTATGGCTACACCTTC
CDR3aa: CASSLVSQGAYYGYTF

v_gene: TRBV19
abundance: -
j_gene: TRBJ1-4
d_gene: TRBD1
CDR3nt: TGTGCCAGTAGTCCGGGACAGGGGACATTT
CDR3aa: CASSPGQGTF

v_gene: TRBV5-1
abundance: -
j_gene: TRBJ1-4
d_gene: -
CDR3nt: TGCGCCAGCAGCGGGGGGAACAGCCCAAATGAAAAACTGTTTTTT
CDR3aa: CASSGGNSPNEKLFF

v_gene: TRBV27
abundance: -
j_gene: TRBJ2-1
d_gene: TRBD1
CDR3nt: TGTGCCAGCCTCGGACAGGGGGCATACAATGAGCAGTTCTTC
CDR3aa: CASLGQGAYNEQFF

v_gene: TRBV18
abundance: -
j_gene: TRBJ1-1
d_gene: -
CDR3nt: TGTGCCAGCTCTCCCCAACCCCCACAAATGAACACTGAAGCTTTCTTT
CDR3aa: CASSPQPPQMNTEAFF

v_gene: TRBV19
abundance: few
j_gene: TRBJ2-7
d_gene: -
CDR3nt: TGTGCCAGTACCAGGGGACCCTCCTCCTACGAGCAGTACTTC
CDR3aa: CASTRGPSSYEQYF

v_gene: TRBV27
abundance: -
j_gene: TRBJ2-3
d_gene: TRBD2
CDR3nt: TGTGCCAGCAGCCTAGCGGGAGGGCCGGTTACGCAGTATTTT
CDR3aa: CASSLAGGPVTQYF

v_gene: TRBV27
abundance: -
j_gene: TRBJ2-1
d_gene: TRBD2
CDR3nt: TGTGCCAGCAGAGGACTAGCGGGAACGGGTGAGCAGTTCTTC
CDR3aa: CASRGLAGTGEQFF

v_gene: TRBV2
abundance: -
j_gene: TRBJ1-1
d_gene: TRBD1
CDR3nt: TGTGCCAGCAGTGAGGGACAGACGAACACTGAAGCTTTCTTT
CDR3aa: CASSEGQTNTEAFF

v_gene: TRBV28
abundance: -
j_gene: TRBJ1-1
d_gene: -
CDR3nt: TGTGCCAGCAGTGCCTCACGTGGGAGGTACACTGAAGCTTTCTTT
CDR3aa: CASSASRGRYTEAFF

v_gene: TRBV19
abundance: -
j_gene: TRBJ2-7
d_gene: TRBD1
CDR3nt: TGTGCCAGTAGCCTTCGCATGGGGACAGGGATCCGGGTGGACGAGCAGTACTTC
CDR3aa: CASSLRMGTGIRVDEQYF

v_gene: TRBV21-1
abundance: -
j_gene: TRBJ2-3
d_gene: -
CDR3nt: TGTGCCAGCAGCAAAGGGGACAAAGGTTTCGATACGCAGTATTTT
CDR3aa: CASSKGDKGFDTQYF

v_gene: TRBV27
abundance: -
j_gene: TRBJ2-7
d_gene: -
CDR3nt: TGTGCCAGCAGGGACTGGGCCACCTCCTACGAGCAGTACTTC
CDR3aa: CASRDWATSYEQYF

v_gene: TRBV7-2
abundance: -
j_gene: TRBJ2-3
d_gene: TRBD2
CDR3nt: TGTGCCAGCAGCTTAGGAGCGGGGTACACAGATACGCAGTATTTT
CDR3aa: CASSLGAGYTDTQYF

v_gene: TRBV27
abundance: -
j_gene: TRBJ1-1
d_gene: -
CDR3nt: TGTGCCAGCAGTTTAGTAGGGGGATCCACTGAAGCTTTCTTT
CDR3aa: CASSLVGGSTEAFF

v_gene: TRBV7-9
abundance: -
j_gene: TRBJ2-2
d_gene: -
CDR3nt: TGTGCCAGCAGCTCCCCGGGGGCCGGGGAGCTGTTTTTT
CDR3aa: CASSSPGAGELFF

v_gene: TRBV5-1
abundance: few
j_gene: TRBJ2-1
d_gene: TRBD1
CDR3nt: TGCGCCAGCAGCTTGGGGGACAGGGGCTCCTACAATGAGCAGTTCTTC
CDR3aa: CASSLGDRGSYNEQFF

v_gene: TRBV27
abundance: -
j_gene: TRBJ2-7
d_gene: -
CDR3nt: TGTGCCAGCAGTTTGTCCGGGAGAGGCGAGCAGTACTTC
CDR3aa: CASSLSGRGEQYF

v_gene: TRBV4-1
abundance: -
j_gene: TRBJ2-7
d_gene: -
CDR3nt: TGCGCCAGCAGCCAAGCCCAGGGCCAAGGATACGAGCAGTACTTC
CDR3aa: CASSQAQGQGYEQYF

v_gene: TRBV7-7
abundance: -
j_gene: TRBJ2-1
d_gene: -
CDR3nt: TGTGCCAGCAGCTTAGGTGTCAGCAATGAGCAGTTCTTC
CDR3aa: CASSLGVSNEQFF

v_gene: TRBV5-4
abundance: -
j_gene: TRBJ1-2
d_gene: -
CDR3nt: TGTGCCAGCAGCTTGGCGACAGACTCCTATGGCTACACCTTC
CDR3aa: CASSLATDSYGYTF

v_gene: TRBV9
abundance: -
j_gene: TRBJ2-3
d_gene: TRBD2
CDR3nt: TGTGCCAGCAGCGTCCCCCTAGCGGGGGGTTATACAGATACGCAGTATTTT
CDR3aa: CASSVPLAGGYTDTQYF

v_gene: TRBV5-1
abundance: -
j_gene: TRBJ2-5
d_gene: -
CDR3nt: TGCGCCAGCAGCCCCCGACCGGACTCACCAATGGAGACCCAGTACTTC
CDR3aa: CASSPRPDSPMETQYF

v_gene: TRBV5-6
abundance: -
j_gene: TRBJ2-7
d_gene: TRBD1
CDR3nt: TGTGCCAGCAGCTTCGGGCAGGGGGCTGACGAGCAGTACTTC
CDR3aa: CASSFGQGADEQYF

v_gene: TRBV7-2
abundance: -
j_gene: TRBJ2-3
d_gene: TRBD2
CDR3nt: TGTGCCAGCAGAAGGGGACGGGGGGGAGATACGCAGTATTTT
CDR3aa: CASRRGRGGDTQYF

v_gene: TRBV28
abundance: -
j_gene: TRBJ2-7
d_gene: -
CDR3nt: TGTGCCAGCAGTTTCCCCTACCCTACCTACGAGCAGTACTTC
CDR3aa: CASSFPYPTYEQYF

v_gene: TRBV2
abundance: -
j_gene: TRBJ2-7
d_gene: TRBD1
CDR3nt: TGTGCCAGCAGGGAGCCCGGGACAGCCTCCTACGAGCAGTACTTC
CDR3aa: CASREPGTASYEQYF

v_gene: TRBV27
abundance: -
j_gene: TRBJ2-3
d_gene: TRBD2
CDR3nt: TGTGCCAGCAGTTTTGAGGGGAGCGGGAGGAGGGGAGATACGCAGTATTTT
CDR3aa: CASSFEGSGRRGDTQYF

v_gene: TRBV6-1
abundance: few
j_gene: TRBJ1-5
d_gene: -
CDR3nt: TGTGCCAGCAGTGGCCTGCGCGGAGGCACAGCATTGACCCAGCATTTT
CDR3aa: CASSGLRGGTALTQHF

v_gene: TRBV14
abundance: -
j_gene: TRBJ1-2
d_gene: -
CDR3nt: TGTGCCAGCAGGAAGACAGGCTATGGCTACACCTTC
CDR3aa: CASRKTGYGYTF

v_gene: TRBV5-1
abundance: -
j_gene: TRBJ2-7
d_gene: TRBD2
CDR3nt: TGCGCCTCTAGCGGACCAACCTACGAGCAGTACTTC
CDR3aa: CASSGPTYEQYF

v_gene: TRBV6-5
abundance: -
j_gene: TRBJ2-5
d_gene: TRBD2
CDR3nt: TGTGCCAGCAGTTACTGGGGCGGGGGGCCTCAAGAGACCCAGTACTTC
CDR3aa: CASSYWGGGPQETQYF

v_gene: TRBV7-3
abundance: -
j_gene: TRBJ2-1
d_gene: TRBD2
CDR3nt: TGTGCCAGCAGCTTAGGTAGCGGGAGCTCCTACAATGAGCAGTTCTTC
CDR3aa: CASSLGSGSSYNEQFF